A selection of T cell receptor beta chains follows, all from one sample in a study of blood T cell repertoires in COVID-19. Produced via immunoSEQ multiplex PCR; TCRdb's table is partial and in-frame only. The data show approximately 100,000 clones, about 79% seen once. Sequencing input: peripheral blood. These receptors all stem from an elderly man with COVID-19, enrolled during active disease. CDR3s include the opening cysteine and the closing phenylalanine or tryptophan. Each record gives: V gene, clone size, J gene, D gene, CDR3 protein, CDR3 DNA. D genes are given only for firm matches. The size of a clone is reported for some rows only, either as once, few or many, or as a class for expanded clones.

>TRBV6-6|.|TRBJ2-7|TRBD1
CASSLGQGAGEQYF
TGTGCCAGCAGTTTAGGACAGGGGGCAGGTGAGCAGTACTTC
>TRBV9|few|TRBJ1-2|.
CASSVGTDETYGYTF
TGTGCCAGCAGCGTAGGTACAGACGAAACCTATGGCTACACCTTC
>TRBV24-1|.|TRBJ2-3|TRBD2
CATSDLATSGDTDTQYF
TGTGCCACCAGTGATTTGGCAACTAGCGGAGACACAGATACGCAGTATTTT
>TRBV6-5|.|TRBJ1-6|.
CATYQGPNSPLHF
TGTGCCACCTATCAGGGCCCCAATTCACCCCTCCACTTT
>TRBV20-1|.|TRBJ2-3|TRBD2
CSASVGREGTDTQYF
TGCAGTGCTAGTGTCGGGAGGGAGGGCACAGATACGCAGTATTTT
>TRBV7-2|.|TRBJ2-1|TRBD2
CASSFRASGENEQFF
TGTGCCAGCAGCTTTAGGGCTAGCGGGGAAAATGAGCAGTTCTTC
>TRBV19|.|TRBJ1-2|TRBD1
CASSRAGGDYGYTF
TGTGCCAGTAGTAGGGCAGGGGGCGACTATGGCTACACCTTC
>TRBV5-1|few|TRBJ1-5|TRBD1
CASSPGTGDSNQPQHF
TGCGCCAGCAGCCCGGGGACAGGGGATAGCAATCAGCCCCAGCATTTT
>TRBV5-1|.|TRBJ2-2|.
CASSPSIAGELFF
TGCGCCAGCAGCCCGTCTATTGCCGGGGAGCTGTTTTTT
>TRBV18|.|TRBJ1-4|.
CASSPVGVKINEKLFF
TGTGCCAGCTCACCAGTCGGGGTAAAAATTAACGAAAAACTGTTTTTT
>TRBV28|few|TRBJ1-1|.
CASSSGAGTNTEAFF
TGTGCCAGCAGTTCAGGGGCAGGGACGAACACTGAAGCTTTCTTT
>TRBV7-9|.|TRBJ2-3|TRBD1
CASSPGQGAQPDTQYF
TGTGCCAGCAGCCCGGGACAGGGGGCGCAACCAGATACGCAGTATTTT
>TRBV2|few|TRBJ1-6|TRBD1
CASKSRDRGLTSPLHF
TGTGCCAGCAAGAGCCGGGACAGGGGATTAACTTCACCCCTCCACTTT
>TRBV28|few|TRBJ2-7|TRBD2
CASSFPGGGGTSGFTYEQYF
TGTGCCAGCAGTTTCCCGGGAGGGGGGGGGACTAGCGGCTTTACCTACGAGCAGTACTTC
>TRBV9|.|TRBJ2-1|TRBD2
CASSEDLIAGAGDEQFF
TGTGCCAGCAGCGAAGATCTGATAGCGGGAGCTGGCGATGAGCAGTTCTTC
>TRBV4-1|.|TRBJ2-7|TRBD1
CASSPQWDRQSYEQYF
TGCGCCAGCAGCCCCCAATGGGACAGGCAATCCTACGAGCAGTACTTC
>TRBV4-2|.|TRBJ2-1|TRBD2
CASSHQLADNEQFF
TGTGCCAGCAGCCACCAACTAGCGGACAATGAGCAGTTCTTC
>TRBV7-3|.|TRBJ2-3|.
CASSLKSGPANTQYF
TGTGCCAGCAGCTTAAAGTCTGGGCCGGCTAATACGCAGTATTTT
>TRBV5-1|.|TRBJ2-7|TRBD1
CASRRGQGASEQYF
TGCGCCAGCCGTCGGGGACAGGGGGCGTCCGAGCAGTACTTC
>TRBV20-1|.|TRBJ2-1|.
CSASRRVSNEQFF
TGCAGTGCTAGTCGCAGGGTCAGCAATGAGCAGTTCTTC
>TRBV5-6|.|TRBJ1-6|TRBD1
CASSLRQGNSPLHF
TGTGCCAGCAGCTTGCGACAGGGGAATTCACCCCTCCACTTT
>TRBV4-1|.|TRBJ2-1|TRBD2
CASSQVAGVRYEQFF
TGCGCCAGCAGCCAAGTAGCGGGAGTAAGGTATGAGCAGTTCTTC
>TRBV6-6|few|TRBJ1-6|.
CASSYATVQTNSPLHF
TGTGCCAGCAGTTACGCGACGGTACAGACTAATTCACCCCTCCACTTT
>TRBV5-1|.|TRBJ2-3|.
CASSAGTDHSTDTQYF
TGCGCCAGCAGCGCGGGGACCGATCATAGCACAGATACGCAGTATTTT
>TRBV9|once|TRBJ2-1|TRBD2
CASNRLAGAYNEQFF
TGTGCCAGCAACCGTCTAGCGGGAGCTTACAATGAGCAGTTCTTC
>TRBV19|.|TRBJ2-7|.
CASSILADYEQYF
TGTGCCAGTAGTATACTGGCAGACTACGAGCAGTACTTC
>TRBV28|.|TRBJ2-1|TRBD2
CASSEGLAVLDEQFF
TGTGCCAGCAGTGAGGGACTAGCGGTCTTGGATGAGCAGTTCTTC
>TRBV4-1|.|TRBJ2-1|TRBD2
CASSSRRQGSAGNNEQFF
TGCGCCAGCAGCTCCCGACGGCAGGGATCAGCGGGAAACAATGAGCAGTTCTTC
>TRBV2|.|TRBJ2-3|TRBD2
CASNKWGLYTDTQYF
TGTGCCAGCAACAAATGGGGACTATACACAGATACGCAGTATTTT
>TRBV5-6|once|TRBJ1-5|.
CASSLYGQLNQPQHF
TGTGCCAGCAGCTTGTATGGACAGCTCAATCAGCCCCAGCATTTT
>TRBV7-2|.|TRBJ2-1|TRBD2
CASSLGGRANEQFF
TGTGCCAGCAGCCTCGGCGGGAGGGCGAATGAGCAGTTCTTC
>TRBV7-9|.|TRBJ2-7|TRBD1
CASAATGSNEQYF
TGTGCCAGCGCGGCGACAGGGTCCAACGAGCAGTACTTC
>TRBV5-4|many|TRBJ2-7|.
CASSLDGGLYEQYF
TGTGCCAGCAGCTTGGACGGGGGACTCTACGAGCAGTACTTC
>TRBV10-1|.|TRBJ2-3|TRBD2
CASSEGLAGGITTDTQYF
TGCGCCAGCAGCGAGGGACTAGCGGGAGGGATTACCACAGATACGCAGTATTTT
>TRBV6-6|.|TRBJ2-1|.
CASSTSSNEQFF
TGTGCCAGCAGTACTTCTAGTAATGAGCAGTTCTTC
>TRBV15|.|TRBJ2-7|.
CATSRWGGNEQYF
TGTGCCACCAGCAGATGGGGCGGGAACGAGCAGTACTTC
>TRBV9|.|TRBJ2-1|.
CASSGVVEGALFF
TGTGCCAGCAGCGGCGTGGTGGAGGGGGCTTTGTTCTTC
>TRBV5-4|.|TRBJ2-1|TRBD1
CASSSGTGDNEQFF
TGTGCCAGCAGCTCCGGGACAGGGGACAATGAGCAGTTCTTC
>TRBV28|.|TRBJ2-7|TRBD2
CASSFNAALAGGPNDYEQYF
TGTGCCAGCAGTTTTAATGCGGCCCTAGCGGGAGGGCCTAATGACTACGAGCAGTACTTC
>TRBV7-2|.|TRBJ2-1|.
CASSLGGRRVTSYNEQFF
TGTGCCAGCAGCTTAGGGGGGCGGCGAGTTACCTCCTACAATGAGCAGTTCTTC
>TRBV7-9|once|TRBJ1-5|.
CASSLGGLNQPQHF
TGTGCCAGCAGCTTAGGGGGGCTTAATCAGCCCCAGCATTTT
>TRBV19|.|TRBJ2-1|.
CASTRGRGGNEQFF
TGTGCCAGTACGAGGGGCAGGGGAGGGAATGAGCAGTTCTTC
>TRBV13|.|TRBJ2-5|.
CASSFRGSETQYF
TGTGCCAGCAGCTTTAGGGGGAGTGAGACCCAGTACTTC
>TRBV9|few|TRBJ2-1|.
CASSPRATRGYNEQFF
TGTGCCAGCAGCCCTAGGGCGACAAGGGGATACAATGAGCAGTTCTTC
>TRBV5-1|.|TRBJ1-4|TRBD1
CASSHGTGNEKLFF
TGCGCCAGCAGCCACGGGACAGGGAATGAAAAACTGTTTTTT
>TRBV29-1|.|TRBJ2-1|.
CSVERGSYNEQFF
TGCAGCGTTGAACGGGGGTCCTACAATGAGCAGTTCTTC
>TRBV5-1|.|TRBJ2-3|.
CASSLDPTRGTDTQYF
TGCGCCAGCAGCTTGGATCCGACAAGAGGCACAGATACGCAGTATTTT
>TRBV10-1|.|TRBJ2-2|TRBD1
CASSLGTGLTGELFF
TGCGCCAGCAGTCTAGGGACAGGGCTTACCGGGGAGCTGTTTTTT